The T cell receptor beta chain under discussion was sequenced for a study of identical twins. TCRdb fed the 5' RACE reads into MiXCR, producing one record per CDR3 protein. Among around 370,000 distinct CDR3 sequences, 7% to 9.5% were seen once, and the ten largest hold under 9.5%. Germline loops: CDR1 ENHRY, CDR2 SYGVKD. With 5 bases clipped from V and 9 bases from J, the junction kept 8 bases outside the gene matches. This CDR3 region has 15 residues. The sample consisted of naive T cells sorted from blood. V and J are TRBV10-3 and TRBJ2-1; TRBD2 agrees at 12 bases. This TCR was recovered from a woman in her forties or fifties in good health. The CDR3 DNA reads as TGTGCCATCAGTCTAAGACTAGCGGGAGTGATTGAGCAGTTCTTC. It specifies CAISLRLAGVIEQFF.